What follows are 9 T cell receptor beta chains derived from one specimen sequenced in a study of graft-versus-host responses after intestinal transplantation. TCRdb keeps only in-frame clones here, not all; method: immunoSEQ multiplex PCR. The sample carries over 75,000 clones, around 86% recorded once. The antigens these receptors bind are not known. The material sequenced was unstimulated CD8+ T cells sorted from spleen or lymph node cells, taken before transplant. These receptors all stem from a human donor who was the organ donor for an intestinal transplant.

This clone appeared once. V and J are TRBV6-5 and TRBJ1-2; the match to TRBD1 covers 7 bases. Germline loops: CDR1 MNHEY, CDR2 SVGAGI. V shed 0 bases and J 4 bases; nucleotides not matched to a gene: 8. CDR3 length: 16 residues. CDR3 coding DNA: TGTGCCAGCAGTTACTCTTCAGGGGGGACCGTCTATGGCTACACCTTC. This encodes CASSYSSGGTVYGYTF.

The chain is built from TRBV5-6 and TRBJ2-7, with D hard to call. V was trimmed by 2 bases and J by 6 bases, leaving 9 bases between them. This CDR3 spans 12 amino acids. CDR1 and CDR2 (germline): SGHDT, YYEEEE. The CDR3 DNA sequence: TGTGCCAGCAGCTTAGGCGGACGCGAGCAGTACTTC. This gives the protein CASSLGGREQYF.

This clone was observed once. The V and J genes are TRBV27 and TRBJ1-2, with D maybe TRBD1 (6 bases). Looked up from germline, CDR1 is MNHEY and CDR2 is SMNVEV (reference sequence). CDR3 length: 16 residues. The ends were cut back, 6 bases at V and 0 bases at J, with 17 bases in the middle. The CDR3 reads CASSPGTLTANYGYTF. The CDR3 bases are TGTGCCAGCAGCCCCGGGACACTCACAGCTAACTATGGCTACACCTTC.

The chain links TRBV6-4 to TRBJ2-5, with D hard to call. TRBJ2-7 explains the end of the DNA better; the J call may be wrong. The CDR3 is 14 residues long. The germline gives CDR1 MRHNA, CDR2 SNTAGT. The CDR3 reads CASSDVWPSYEQYF. The CDR3 DNA sequence: TGTGCCAGCAGTGATGTGTGGCCCTCCTACGAGCAGTACTTC.

The CDR3 nucleotides are TGTGCCAGCCGACGGGGGTCCTACGAGCAGTACTTC. Translation gives CASRRGSYEQYF. The chain combines TRBV6-1 with TRBJ2-7; tentative D call: TRBD2 (6 bases). The CDR3 length is 12 residues. Germline CDR1 reads MNHNS; CDR2 reads SASEGT. Trimming shortened V by 8 bases and J by 1 base, and 9 bases separated the two germline ends.

The CDR3 DNA is TGTGCCAGCAGTCCGGTGGAGGAGACCCAGTACTTC. Its translation: CASSPVEETQYF. This chain links TRBV28 with TRBJ2-5; D is unresolved. This CDR3 contains 12 residues. V dropped 5 bases and J dropped 5 bases, with 9 bases sitting between them. Germline CDR1 reads MDHEN; CDR2 reads SYDVKM.

DNA of the CDR3: TGTGCCAGCAGTTTTATGAAAGATGAAAAACTGTTTTTT. It encodes CASSFMKDEKLFF. The chain carries TRBV28 and TRBJ1-4; D is ambiguous. Germline V lookup: CDR1 MDHEN, CDR2 SYDVKM. The germline V and J ends were trimmed by 3 bases and 6 bases, with 8 bases remaining between them. The CDR3 is made up of 13 amino acids.

The V gene is TRBV19, the J gene TRBJ1-1; TRBD1 is a possible D gene (5 bases). Germline values: CDR1 LNHDA, CDR2 SQIVND (reference sequence). Between the trimmed V and J ends, which lost 5 bases and 11 bases, there was a span of 21 bases. The CDR3 runs to 14 residues. The CDR3 DNA sequence: TGTGCCAGTAGTGCCCCGGGACGGATTATACGGGCTTTCTTT. It encodes CASSAPGRIIRAFF.

The chain is built from TRBV6-1 and TRBJ1-1; no firm D call. V lost 5 bases and J 0 bases, leaving 10 bases between the germline ends. This CDR3 spans 14 amino acids. The germline V gene has CDR1 MNHNS and CDR2 SASEGT. CDR3 nucleotide sequence: TGTGCCAGCAGTCCAGCATCCATGAACACTGAAGCTTTCTTT. Translation: CASSPASMNTEAFF.